These 8 T cell receptor beta chains were all obtained from the same sample, sequenced in a study of T-cell memory formation after mild COVID-19. TCRdb re-analysed the 5' RACE reads in MiXCR, keeping a single row per CDR3 protein. The sample shows 350,000 to 450,000 distinct CDR3 sequences, 15% to 20% of them seen only once. Sequencing was performed on PBMCs or a T cell subset sorted from them (not recorded which). These receptors were taken from an adult woman who had mild COVID-19 (a few samples of this study predate the infection). Cell type and time point are not known.

Only a few counts were recorded for this clonotype. V usage is TRBV5-1 and J usage is TRBJ2-7; D is possibly TRBD1 (5 bases). V was shortened by 1 base and J by 3 bases, with 20 bases between the two germline ends. Germline V gives CDR1 SGHRS, CDR2 YFSETQ. This CDR3 has 17 amino acids. CDR3 residues: CASSLRISQGPHYEQYF. The CDR3, as DNA: TGCGCCAGCAGCTTGAGGATATCCCAGGGCCCTCACTACGAGCAGTACTTC.

The rearrangement joins TRBV10-3 to TRBJ2-2; the match to TRBD1 covers 7 bases. Germline CDR1 and CDR2: ENHRY and SYGVKD. The trim removed 3 bases at V and 1 base at J, leaving 5 bases unmatched. This CDR3 has 16 residues. In DNA form, the CDR3 reads TGTGCCATCAGTGAACAGGGGCAGTGGAACACCGGGGAGCTGTTTTTT. As protein: CAISEQGQWNTGELFF.

CDR3 in DNA: TGCGCCAGCAGCCGCACCCAGGGGCCAAATTCACCCCTCCACTTT. Translation: CASSRTQGPNSPLHF. The V and J genes are TRBV4-3 and TRBJ1-6, with TRBD1 as a possible D gene (6 bases). CDR1 LGHNA and CDR2 YSLEER come from the germline V gene. V gave up 4 bases and J gave up 7 bases, with 14 bases separating them. This CDR3 comprises 15 residues.

The rearrangement links TRBV10-3 to TRBJ1-5; weak D call: TRBD1 (6 bases). The V gene's germline CDR1 is ENHRY and CDR2 SYGVKD. Trimming cost V 0 bases and J 2 bases, with 8 bases left between them. The CDR3 sequence is 15 residues long. CDR3 protein: CAISESAGGNQPQHF. The DNA of the CDR3 is TGTGCCATCAGTGAGTCGGCAGGGGGCAATCAGCCCCAGCATTTT.

J is TRBJ2-3 and V is TRBV21-1; TRBD2, as called in the table, went unchecked against the DNA. TRBV21-1 is shown as a pseudogene. The CDR3 extends over 16 amino acids. The CDR3 region is CASSAEGGTDPDTQYF. The CDR3 bases are TGTGCCAGCAGCGCCGAAGGAGGGACGGATCCCGATACGCAGTATTTT.

CDR3 sequence: CASSLVVSPREQYF. CDR3 coding DNA: TGTGCCAGCAGCTTGGTGGTTTCCCCACGGGAGCAGTACTTC. This rearrangement joins TRBV5-4 to TRBJ2-7; no clear D. V was trimmed by 0 bases and J by 7 bases, leaving 14 bases between them. This CDR3 spans 14 amino acids. In germline, CDR1 is SGHNT, CDR2 YYREEE (reference sequence).

In regard to this clonotype: The junction differs from germline at one of its ends, possibly a read error. This rearrangement joins TRBV13 to TRBJ2-3; 7 nucleotides agree with TRBD1. This CDR3 region has 14 residues. Per the germline V gene, CDR1 is PRHDT and CDR2 is FYEKMQ (reference sequence). CDR3 residues: CASSTPQGTDTKYF. The CDR3 DNA reads TGTGCCAGCAGCACTCCACAGGGGACAGATACGAAGTATTTT.

This clonotype was found a few times. This chain connects TRBV19 to TRBJ1-6; tentative D call: TRBD1 (6 bases). Deletions cut 8 bases from V and 7 bases from J, with 15 bases between. CDR3 length: 14 amino acids. Germline CDR1 and CDR2: LNHDA and SQIVND (reference sequence). CDR3 sequence: CASSPGHSNSPLHF. The CDR3 DNA reads as TGTGCCAGTTCCCCGGGACACAGCAATTCACCCCTCCACTTT. Drawing the rest from reference TRBV19 and TRBJ1-6, the complete variable domain is DGGITQSPKYLFRKEGQNVTLSCEQNLNHDAMYWYRQDPGQGLRLIYYSQIVNDFQKGDIAEGYSVSREKKESFPLTVTSAQKNPTAFYLCASSPGHSNSPLHFGNGTRLTVT.